This T cell receptor (beta chain) was recorded in a study of tumor-infiltrating lymphocytes in primary liver carcinoma. Points on this clonotype: The junction shows a germline mismatch at one end, possibly a read error.

Germline DNA was also extracted, and blood RNA derived from unsorted whole blood. Making TCR beta cDNA involved approximately 0.5 ug total RNA and a constant-region primer. Three rounds of nested multiplex PCR with slightly modified ARM-PCR produced TCR beta libraries. MiXCR, applied by TCRdb to the multiplex PCR reads, yields one record per CDR3 protein. This table has 150,000 to 200,000 distinct CDR3 sequences, approximately 64% appearing once. This clonotype was obtained from a woman aged 60-75 years with primary liver carcinoma and hepatitis B virus infection. The sequenced sample was peripheral blood.

CDR3 nucleotides: TGTGCCAGCAGCCAGAGTGTGGGCGTTAGGGACAATCGACCCCCCCACTTT. Its translation is CASSQSVGVRDNRPPHF. This sequence joins TRBV6-5 and TRBJ1-6, with D possibly being TRBD1 (6 bases). Per the germline V gene, CDR1 is MNHEY and CDR2 is SVGAGI. The CDR3 contains 17 residues.